This T cell receptor (beta chain) emerged from a study of blood T cells in healthy people across ages. This clonotype was detected a few times. Alongside a J-beta primer mix, a sample-barcoded 5' primer served in a second PCR lasting roughly 6 to 11 cycles. TCRdb itself ran the 5' RACE reads through MiXCR, one entry per CDR3 protein. The data show some 750,000 distinct CDR3 sequences, approximately 22% seen once. CDR1 and CDR2 from the germline V gene are SGHVS and FNYEAQ. This CDR3 has 15 residues. V lost 4 bases and J lost 0; bases outside the gene matches: 5. Sequencing used blood. This chain uses TRBV7-6 with TRBJ1-1, with TRBD1 matching 7 bases. This TCR derives from a man in his 70s in good health. The DNA for the CDR3 is TGTGCCAGCAGCTCACAGGGGTCAATGAACACTGAAGCTTTCTTT. It specifies CASSSQGSMNTEAFF.